The clone carrying this TCR beta chain came up many times. A single record per CDR3 protein comes from TCRdb applying MiXCR to the 5' RACE reads. The profile shows just under 65,000 distinct CDR3 sequences, approximately 22% of them singletons. Germline trimming cut 3 bases from V and 8 bases from J; bases unmatched to any gene: 6. The V gene's germline CDR1 is KGHSH and CDR2 LQKENI. CDR3 length equals 14 residues. The clonotype originates from a female donor with breast cancer. The sample taken for sequencing was memory CD4+ T cells sorted from a lymph node. Subset described: memory CD4+ T cells, CD4+CD45RO+CD25-. This chain connects TRBV18 to TRBJ1-4; 7 bases match TRBD1. The CDR3 loop is CASSPRQGPEKLFF. The DNA for the CDR3 is TGTGCCAGCTCACCCCGACAGGGACCAGAAAAACTGTTTTTT.